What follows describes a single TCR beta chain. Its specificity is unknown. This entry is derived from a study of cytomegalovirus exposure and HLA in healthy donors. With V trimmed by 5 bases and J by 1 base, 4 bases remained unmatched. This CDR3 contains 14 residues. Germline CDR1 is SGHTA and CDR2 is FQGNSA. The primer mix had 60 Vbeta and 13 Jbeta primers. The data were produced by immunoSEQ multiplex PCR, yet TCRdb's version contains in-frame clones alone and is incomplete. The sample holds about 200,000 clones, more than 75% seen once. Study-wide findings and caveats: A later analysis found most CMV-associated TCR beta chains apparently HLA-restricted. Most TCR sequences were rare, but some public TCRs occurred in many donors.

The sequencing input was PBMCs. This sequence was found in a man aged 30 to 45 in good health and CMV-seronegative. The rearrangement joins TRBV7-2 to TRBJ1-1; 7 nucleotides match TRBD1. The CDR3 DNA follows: TGTGCCAGCAGCCCCCGGGACAGGAACACTGAAGCTTTCTTT. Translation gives CASSPRDRNTEAFF.